These 2 T cell receptor beta chains were all obtained from the same sample, sequenced in a study of blood T cell repertoires in COVID-19. The table came from immunoSEQ multiplex PCR; TCRdb's copy has only in-frame clones and leaves some out. This sample has approximately 260,000 clones, with 84% found just once. Sequencing was performed on peripheral blood. Receptors originate from a human donor in a cohort sampled during active COVID-19.

The chain joins TRBV27 to TRBJ2-5; the match to TRBD1 covers 7 bases. Germline V gene lookup returns CDR1 MNHEY and CDR2 SMNVEV (reference sequence). V was clipped by 7 bases and J by 7 bases; unmatched bases: 12. This CDR3 contains 14 residues. This CDR3 reads CASNPVQGVGTQYF. CDR3 in DNA: TGTGCCAGCAACCCCGTGCAGGGGGTTGGGACCCAGTACTTC.

The chain joins TRBV11-2 to TRBJ2-7; 7 positions match TRBD1. V gave up 0 bases and J gave up 0 bases; unmatched junction bases: 5. Germline V gene data show CDR1 as SGHAT and CDR2 as FQNNGV. The CDR3 is 16 residues long. The CDR3 loop is CASSLDYGTDSYEQYF. The CDR3 DNA sequence: TGTGCCAGCAGCTTAGATTACGGGACAGACTCCTACGAGCAGTACTTC.